The rows below give T cell receptor beta chains drawn from one sample of a study of OX40 agonist ivuxolimab in advanced cancers. Clones were read by immunoSEQ multiplex PCR, and TCRdb kept only the in-frame ones, dropping some. This table holds roughly 71,000 clones, approximately 91% found once. The starting material was CD4+ or CD8+ T cells sorted from blood, obtained in a trial of the OX40 agonist ivuxolimab. The receptors were gathered from an adult with an advanced solid tumor such as melanoma, head and neck, liver or kidney cancer. The CDR3 runs from the conserved cysteine through the conserved F or W.

TRBV2	TRBJ2-2	CARLVENTGELFF
TRBV7-9	TRBJ2-3	CASSVTSLIWTDTQYF
TRBV15	TRBJ1-1	CATSRGTPGHLGEAFF
TRBV18	TRBJ2-3	CASSPDGVADTQYF
TRBV27	TRBJ1-4	CASSARNDNGKLFF
TRBV4-3	TRBJ2-7	CASSQDQGGLSEQYF
TRBV7-9	TRBJ1-1	CASSLAFPPEAFF
TRBV5-6	TRBJ2-2	CASSFGSNTGELFF
TRBV4-3	TRBJ2-3	CASSQGGQGGSTDTQYF
TRBV5-4	TRBJ2-1	CASNRAGVQFF
TRBV25-1	TRBJ2-7	CASSPFNGDEQYF
TRBV13	TRBJ1-1	CASSHDDAEAFF
TRBV11-2	TRBJ2-7	CASSVGGLAGGREQYF
TRBV27	TRBJ2-7	CASSLGTRAGEQYF
TRBV27	TRBJ2-7	CASRPRDSSLYEQYF
TRBV9	TRBJ2-1	CASSPRTSYNEQFF
TRBV16	TRBJ2-5	CASSAGTSGRSETQYF
TRBV10-3	TRBJ2-3	CAISTGSLSDTQYF
TRBV9	TRBJ2-5	CASSPSQIQGRGTQYF
TRBV5-6	TRBJ1-1	CASTLRGTEAFF
TRBV28	TRBJ1-5	CASSLCMRGSQPQHF
TRBV4-2	TRBJ2-1	CASSQDLGTPYNEQFF
TRBV28	TRBJ2-1	CASSPTTGEEQFF
TRBV7-2	TRBJ2-7	CASSLVSYSRDSFYEQYF
TRBV5-6	TRBJ1-2	CASSSPDREANYGYTF
TRBV27	TRBJ2-5	CASSWWVGGGNQETQYF
TRBV4-1	TRBJ1-5	CASSQDDRGKDQPQHF
TRBV5-6	TRBJ1-1	CASSLALQGNTEAFF
TRBV11-2	TRBJ1-1	CASSFPSRGEGNTEAFF
TRBV27	TRBJ2-7	CATRLAGGGVHEQYF
TRBV7-3	TRBJ2-1	CASSLVGGDEQFF